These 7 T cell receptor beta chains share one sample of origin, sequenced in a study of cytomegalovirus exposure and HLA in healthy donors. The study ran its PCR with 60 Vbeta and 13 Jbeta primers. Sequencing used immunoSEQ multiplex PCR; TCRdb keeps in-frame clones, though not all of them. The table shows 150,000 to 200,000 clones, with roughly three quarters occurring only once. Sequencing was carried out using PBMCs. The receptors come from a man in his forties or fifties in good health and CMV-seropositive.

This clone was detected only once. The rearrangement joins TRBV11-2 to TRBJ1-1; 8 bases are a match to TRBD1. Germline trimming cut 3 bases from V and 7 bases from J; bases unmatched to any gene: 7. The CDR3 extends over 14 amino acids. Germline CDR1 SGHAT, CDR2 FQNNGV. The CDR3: CASSLVRGRGEAFF. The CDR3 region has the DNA TGTGCCAGCAGCTTGGTCAGGGGGCGGGGTGAAGCTTTCTTT. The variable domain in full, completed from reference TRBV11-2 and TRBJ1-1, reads EAGVAQSPRYKIIEKRQSVAFWCNPISGHATLYWYQQILGQGPKLLIQFQNNGVVDDSQLPKDRFSAERLKGVDSTLKIQPAKLEDSAVYLCASSLVRGRGEAFFGQGTRLTVV.

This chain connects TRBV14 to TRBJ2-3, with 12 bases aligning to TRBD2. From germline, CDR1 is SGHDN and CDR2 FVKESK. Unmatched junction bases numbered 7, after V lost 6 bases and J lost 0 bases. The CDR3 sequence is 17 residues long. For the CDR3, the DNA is TGTGCCAGCAGTCCCCGACTAGCGGGGGTTAGCACAGATACGCAGTATTTT. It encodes CASSPRLAGVSTDTQYF.

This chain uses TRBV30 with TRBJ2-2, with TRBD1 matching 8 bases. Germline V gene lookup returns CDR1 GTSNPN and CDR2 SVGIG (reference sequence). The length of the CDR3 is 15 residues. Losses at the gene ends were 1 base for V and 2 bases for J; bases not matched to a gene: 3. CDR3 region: CAWSADRANTGELFF. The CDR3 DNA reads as TGTGCCTGGAGTGCGGACAGGGCTAACACCGGGGAGCTGTTTTTT. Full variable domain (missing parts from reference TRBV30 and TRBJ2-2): SQTIHQWPATLVQPVGSPLSLECTVEGTSNPNLYWYRQAAGRGLQLLFYSVGIGQISSEVPQNLSASRPQDRQFILSSKKLLLSDSGFYLCAWSADRANTGELFFGEGSRLTVL.

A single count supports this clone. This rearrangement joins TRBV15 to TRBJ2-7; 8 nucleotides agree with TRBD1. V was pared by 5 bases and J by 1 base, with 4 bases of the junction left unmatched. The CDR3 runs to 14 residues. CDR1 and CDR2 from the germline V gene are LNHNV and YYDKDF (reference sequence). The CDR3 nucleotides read TGTGCCACCAGCCCCGGACAGGGTTCCTACGAGCAGTACTTC. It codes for CATSPGQGSYEQYF. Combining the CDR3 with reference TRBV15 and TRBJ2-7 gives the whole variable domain DAMVIQNPRYQVTQFGKPVTLSCSQTLNHNVMYWYQQKSSQAPKLLFHYYDKDFNNEADTPDNFQSRRPNTSFCFLDIRSPGLGDTAMYLCATSPGQGSYEQYFGPGTRLTVT.

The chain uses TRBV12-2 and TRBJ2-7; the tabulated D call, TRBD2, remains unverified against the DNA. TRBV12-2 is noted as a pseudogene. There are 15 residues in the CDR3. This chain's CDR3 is CASRLGWGGIYEQYF. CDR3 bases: TGTGCAAGTCGCTTAGGGTGGGGGGGAATCTACGAGCAGTACTTC.

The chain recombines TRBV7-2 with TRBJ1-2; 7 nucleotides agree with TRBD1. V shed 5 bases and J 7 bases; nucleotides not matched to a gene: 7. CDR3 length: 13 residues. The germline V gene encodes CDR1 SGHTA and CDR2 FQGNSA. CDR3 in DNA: TGTGCCAGCAGCCCTGACAGGGCGATTGGCTACACCTTC. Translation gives CASSPDRAIGYTF.

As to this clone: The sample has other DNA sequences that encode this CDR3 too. CDR3 residues: CSALNYGYTF. In nucleotides, the CDR3 is TGCAGTGCCCTCAACTATGGCTACACCTTC. The chain couples TRBV20-1 to TRBJ1-2; D unclear. Trimming left V 6 bases short and J 2 bases short, with 4 bases between. Germline V gene sequence: CDR1 DFQATT, CDR2 SNEGSKA (reference sequence). The CDR3 loop spans 10 amino acids.